Below, one T cell receptor (beta chain) is given with its context. These data are taken from a study of blood T cell repertoires in COVID-19. Study-level information: The United States, Italy and Spain provided the acute and convalescent COVID-19 samples.

In the source study's methods: It was from reference gene primer amplification that nucleated cell counts were estimated. Profiled with immunoSEQ multiplex PCR; TCRdb holds only in-frame clones, not every one. Clonal size and the V and J genes are those of that table, whereas D and trimming came from the DNA. The sample lists fewer than 200,000 clones, around 80% occurring once. Participants spanned ages about 18 to 90 years and resided in 20 to 30 US areas. The clonotype comes from a woman between 65 and 79 years old in a cohort exposed to, infected with or recovered from COVID-19 (not recorded which). The specimen was PBMCs or T cells enriched from blood (not recorded which).

CDR3 loop: CASSLLQTGELFF. CDR3 coding DNA: TGTGCCAGCAGCTTACTACAGACCGGGGAGCTGTTTTTT. The chain employs TRBV7-3 and TRBJ2-2, with unresolved D. Germline V gene sequence: CDR1 SGHTA, CDR2 FQGTGA. Trimming stripped 2 bases from V and 5 bases from J, with 6 bases between. CDR3 length: 13 amino acids.